One and the same sample provided the 14 T cell receptor beta chains below, sequenced in a study of blood T cell repertoires in COVID-19. Some clones are missing from TCRdb's copy, which holds only in-frame ones; the method was immunoSEQ multiplex PCR. In the table there are some 83,000 clones, 88% of which are singletons. The source material was peripheral blood. These TCRs come from a man in his 60s with acute or convalescent COVID-19.

CDR3 sequence (DNA): TGTGCCAGCAGCGTAAGCGGAGCGGATTCACCCCTCCACTTT. This encodes CASSVSGADSPLHF. The chain is built from TRBV9 and TRBJ1-6; D gene ambiguous. Trimming left V 1 base short and J 8 bases short, with 10 bases between. From germline, CDR1 is SGDLS and CDR2 YYNGEE. The CDR3 sequence is 14 residues long.

V is TRBV24-1 and J is TRBJ2-1; a possible D gene is TRBD2 (6 bases). CDR3 length: 15 amino acids. Trimming removed 3 bases at V and 6 bases at J, with 14 bases between. Germline CDR1 KGHDR, CDR2 SFDVKD. Here the CDR3 DNA reads TGTGCCACCAGTGATACGGGACTCCCCAGCAATGAGCAGTTCTTC. Its protein is CATSDTGLPSNEQFF.

This chain joins TRBV12-5 and TRBJ2-7, with D possibly being TRBD2 (5 bases). Germline V lookup: CDR1 LGHNT, CDR2 FRNRAP. This CDR3 is built from 15 residues. V was pared by 0 bases and J by 1 base, with 10 bases between. CDR3 protein: CASGLVVWESYEQYF. As DNA, the CDR3 is TGTGCTAGTGGTTTGGTAGTATGGGAGTCCTACGAGCAGTACTTC.

The rearrangement links TRBV2 to TRBJ2-1; the match to TRBD2 covers 12 bases. Trimming at V came to 3 bases and at J to 4 bases, leaving 7 bases not matched to a gene. This CDR3 contains 17 residues. Germline lookup yields CDR1 SNHLY and CDR2 FYNNEI. Here the CDR3 DNA reads TGTGCCAGCAGTGACCCCCGGCTAGCGGGAGGGTACAATGAGCAGTTCTTC. Its protein is CASSDPRLAGGYNEQFF.

V gene TRBV9 combines with J gene TRBJ2-3; TRBD2 matches at 8 bases. The CDR3 covers 20 residues. The germline V gene has CDR1 SGDLS and CDR2 YYNGEE. V lost 0 bases to trimming and J lost 0 bases; unmatched junction nucleotides: 15. Here the CDR3 reads CASSVAPLTGGQTSTDTQYF. DNA of the CDR3: TGTGCCAGCAGCGTAGCCCCTCTCACGGGGGGGCAGACCAGCACAGATACGCAGTATTTT. Variable domain in full (rest from reference TRBV9 and TRBJ2-3): DSGVTQTPKHLITATGQRVTLRCSPRSGDLSVYWYQQSLDQGLQFLIQYYNGEERAKGNILERFSAQQFPDLHSELNLSSLELGDSALYFCASSVAPLTGGQTSTDTQYFGPGTRLTVL.

CDR3 bases: TGTGCCAGCTCCCCCCAGGACACTGAAGCTTTCTTT. It is translated as CASSPQDTEAFF. The chain uses TRBV18 and TRBJ1-1; D gene unclear. V was cut by 6 bases and J by 3 bases, with 8 bases left in between. The V gene's germline CDR1 is KGHSH and CDR2 LQKENI. CDR3 size: 12 residues.

The V and J genes are TRBV6-5 and TRBJ2-3; possible D gene TRBD1, 5 bases. V dropped 6 bases and J dropped 0 bases, with 10 bases sitting between them. Germline CDR1 MNHEY, CDR2 SVGAGI. The length of the CDR3 is 14 residues. CDR3 bases: TGTGCCAGCAGGGGCAGGGTTAGCACAGATACGCAGTATTTT. Translated, it gives CASRGRVSTDTQYF.

The rearrangement joins TRBV29-1 to TRBJ2-3; 12 bases fit TRBD2. This CDR3 contains 16 residues. V was clipped by 2 bases and J by 2 bases; unmatched bases: 5. The germline V gene has CDR1 SQVTM and CDR2 ANQGSEA. The CDR3 sequence: CSVEPGLAGLTDTQYF. DNA for the CDR3: TGCAGCGTTGAACCTGGACTAGCGGGGCTCACAGATACGCAGTATTTT.

This clone was recorded only once. CDR3 DNA: TGTGCCTGGAATGCAGGCTACACCGGGGAGCTGTTTTTT. Amino acids: CAWNAGYTGELFF. The V gene is TRBV30, the J gene TRBJ2-2; no clear D. Germline V gene sequence: CDR1 GTSNPN, CDR2 SVGIG (reference sequence). This CDR3 is built from 13 residues. V shed 4 bases and J shed 3 bases, with 9 bases lying between them.

The genes are TRBV14 and TRBJ1-6; a weak D match, TRBD1 (6 bases). Germline V gives CDR1 SGHDN, CDR2 FVKESK. The CDR3 contains 15 residues. V lost 5 bases and J 5 bases, leaving 13 bases between the germline ends. The CDR3 spells CASSFRDIHNSPLHF. The CDR3 DNA reads TGTGCCAGCAGCTTCCGGGACATACATAATTCACCCCTCCACTTT.

The V gene is TRBV5-1, the J gene TRBJ1-2; no firm D call. This CDR3 is 14 amino acids long. The V end lost 0 bases, the J end lost 7 bases, and 13 bases lay between the germline ends. Germline V gene lookup returns CDR1 SGHRS and CDR2 YFSETQ. The CDR3 is CASSLASPSGGYTF. CDR3 DNA sequence: TGCGCCAGCAGCTTGGCCAGTCCCAGTGGTGGCTACACCTTC.

The chain is built from TRBV5-5 and TRBJ2-1; D may be TRBD2 (7 bases). Germline V lookup: CDR1 SGHKS, CDR2 YYEKEE (reference sequence). This CDR3 is 16 amino acids long. The V end lost 4 bases, the J end lost 4 bases, and 18 bases lay between the germline ends. CDR3 region: CASSLQLAGAYNEQFF. The CDR3 DNA reads as TGTGCCAGCAGCCTCCAACTTGCGGGGGCATACAATGAGCAGTTCTTC. The full variable domain, its missing parts supplied by reference TRBV5-5 and TRBJ2-1, is DAGVTQSPTHLIKTRGQQVTLRCSPISGHKSVSWYQQVLGQGPQFIFQYYEKEERGRGNFPDRFSARQFPNYSSELNVNALLLGDSALYLCASSLQLAGAYNEQFFGPGTRLTVL.

The V call is TRBV5-4, the J call TRBJ2-1, with 8 bases aligning to TRBD2. The germline CDR1 and CDR2 sequences are SGHNT and YYREEE (reference sequence). The length of the CDR3 is 13 residues. V was clipped by 3 bases and J by 10 bases; unmatched bases: 6. The chain's CDR3 is CASSSISSGEQFF. The CDR3 bases are TGTGCCAGCAGCTCGATTTCTAGCGGGGAGCAGTTCTTC.

The chain links TRBV12-3 or TRBV12-4 to TRBJ1-3, with D maybe TRBD1 (6 bases). The CDR3 sequence is 12 residues long. With 7 bases removed from V and 6 bases from J, the gap between germline ends came to 10 bases. The CDR3 loop reads CASTGVENTIYF. The DNA for the CDR3 is TGTGCCAGCACAGGGGTGGAAAACACCATATATTTT.